Listed below are T cell receptor beta chains from one sample, sequenced in a study of cytomegalovirus exposure and HLA in healthy donors. The repertoire was sequenced with immunoSEQ multiplex PCR; TCRdb's copy has only in-frame clones and lacks some. The sample shows around 280,000 clones, roughly 90% of them seen only once. The sequenced sample consisted of PBMCs. The receptors originated from a woman under 30 in good health and CMV-seronegative. The CDR3 runs from the conserved cysteine through the conserved F or W.

V gene: TRBV19
J gene: TRBJ2-1
CDR3 protein: CASRPPGMGMDNEQFF

V gene: TRBV27
J gene: TRBJ1-1
CDR3 protein: CASRTGNTEAFF

V gene: TRBV2
J gene: TRBJ1-5
CDR3 protein: CASTLVDLNQPQHF

V gene: TRBV7-3
J gene: TRBJ2-1
CDR3 protein: CASSSTSGAYNEQFF

V gene: TRBV28
J gene: TRBJ1-2
CDR3 protein: CAGRGRLNYGYTF

V gene: TRBV29-1
J gene: TRBJ2-7
CDR3 protein: CSVLLRGGGEQYF

V gene: TRBV29-1
J gene: TRBJ1-2
CDR3 protein: CSVEGMPGNYRGLGYTF

V gene: TRBV19
J gene: TRBJ2-7
CDR3 protein: CASSPVKGGYYEQYF

V gene: TRBV9
J gene: TRBJ2-5
CDR3 protein: CASSRFSGGEETQYF

V gene: TRBV10-2
J gene: TRBJ2-1
CDR3 protein: CASSATIGGGTFGGYNEQFF

V gene: TRBV29-1
J gene: TRBJ1-1
CDR3 protein: CSAMTGGRNTEAFF

V gene: TRBV6-1
J gene: TRBJ1-5
CDR3 protein: CASSEQGVTSQPQHF

V gene: TRBV5-4
J gene: TRBJ2-2
CDR3 protein: CASSLVGQGITGELFF

V gene: TRBV18
J gene: TRBJ1-2
CDR3 protein: CASSPLKEAFNYGYTF

V gene: TRBV2
J gene: .
CDR3 protein: CASQGVQSYEQYF

V gene: TRBV15
J gene: TRBJ2-7
CDR3 protein: CATSRDPGFEQYF

V gene: TRBV10-1
J gene: TRBJ2-2
CDR3 protein: CASNKNTGELFF

V gene: TRBV2
J gene: TRBJ1-2
CDR3 protein: CASRKTESPNYGYTF

V gene: TRBV6-4
J gene: TRBJ2-1
CDR3 protein: CASSDSDRAPYNEQFF

V gene: TRBV7-2
J gene: TRBJ1-6
CDR3 protein: CASSLGGGGTGNSPLHF

V gene: TRBV9
J gene: TRBJ2-5
CDR3 protein: CASSVGGGDYIEETQYF

V gene: TRBV11-3
J gene: TRBJ2-3
CDR3 protein: CASSPGTSSSDTQYF

V gene: TRBV5-4
J gene: TRBJ2-5
CDR3 protein: CASSPAFETQYF

V gene: TRBV19
J gene: TRBJ2-4
CDR3 protein: CASSTGRVAKNIQYF

V gene: TRBV5-5
J gene: TRBJ1-5
CDR3 protein: CASSLGLQLSNQPQHF

V gene: TRBV6-5
J gene: TRBJ2-7
CDR3 protein: CASSRQGFYEQYF

V gene: TRBV7-9
J gene: TRBJ2-2
CDR3 protein: CASSSMPAGRPGGELFF

V gene: TRBV6-1
J gene: TRBJ1-5
CDR3 protein: CASRGGAGPQHF

V gene: TRBV19
J gene: TRBJ2-1
CDR3 protein: CASSIVRGGGEQFF

V gene: TRBV5-6
J gene: TRBJ2-7
CDR3 protein: CASSFGTGGVHEQYF

V gene: TRBV9
J gene: TRBJ1-1
CDR3 protein: CASSVGQNNMNTEAFF

V gene: TRBV6-6
J gene: TRBJ2-7
CDR3 protein: CASSYLAGGPSYEQYF

V gene: TRBV18
J gene: TRBJ2-3
CDR3 protein: CASSPQRSGGDTQYF

V gene: TRBV7-9
J gene: TRBJ2-5
CDR3 protein: CASSPRLGGTLVRGETQYF

V gene: TRBV18
J gene: TRBJ2-1
CDR3 protein: CASSPPGAGGWNEQFF

V gene: TRBV7-9
J gene: TRBJ2-7
CDR3 protein: CSSSSAGGREYEQYF

V gene: TRBV29-1
J gene: TRBJ1-2
CDR3 protein: CSVAGTGTHRGSYGYTF

V gene: TRBV7-3
J gene: TRBJ2-5
CDR3 protein: CASSPHRGLVETQYF

V gene: TRBV7-6
J gene: TRBJ2-7
CDR3 protein: CASSPRQGSYEQYF

V gene: TRBV25-1
J gene: TRBJ2-1
CDR3 protein: CASSTPGQEQFF

V gene: TRBV18
J gene: TRBJ2-1
CDR3 protein: CASSQTIGAGGRWDEQFF

V gene: TRBV6-5
J gene: TRBJ2-5
CDR3 protein: CASSYGGGSRETQYF

V gene: TRBV7-3
J gene: TRBJ2-5
CDR3 protein: CASSLTAGGSWETQYF

V gene: TRBV5-1
J gene: TRBJ1-1
CDR3 protein: CASSVQGAGTEAFF

V gene: TRBV14
J gene: TRBJ1-4
CDR3 protein: CASSPKTGTTNEKLFF

V gene: TRBV6-5
J gene: TRBJ2-3
CDR3 protein: CASSGLAGGEDTQYF

V gene: TRBV27
J gene: TRBJ2-7
CDR3 protein: CASSPIYLNYEQYF

V gene: TRBV6-1
J gene: .
CDR3 protein: CASRTGTGSYEQYF